Listed below are T cell receptor beta chains from one sample, sequenced in a study of cytomegalovirus exposure and HLA in healthy donors. Data came from immunoSEQ multiplex PCR; TCRdb stores just in-frame clones and leaves some out. The data hold around 210,000 clones, with roughly three quarters observed a single time. The sample consisted of PBMCs. The receptor source for this set is a man in his forties or fifties in good health and CMV-seronegative. CDR3s include the opening cysteine and the closing phenylalanine or tryptophan. A D gene is named only where the DNA matches it firmly. Clone size appears in some rows only: once, few, many, or a class for an expanded clone.

size: few; J: TRBJ2-1; V: TRBV20-1; D: .; CDR3: CSASTDEQFF; DNA: TGCAGTGCTAGCACAGATGAGCAGTTCTTC
size: .; J: TRBJ2-1; V: TRBV7-3; D: TRBD2; CDR3: CASSQSSGGYNEQFF; DNA: TGTGCCAGCAGCCAATCTAGCGGAGGTTACAATGAGCAGTTCTTC
size: once; J: TRBJ2-1; V: TRBV27; D: .; CDR3: CASSPRAGFLNEQFF; DNA: TGTGCCAGCAGTCCCCGGGCAGGGTTTCTCAATGAGCAGTTCTTC
size: .; J: TRBJ2-7; V: TRBV27; D: TRBD2; CDR3: CASSLYGTSGALYEQYF; DNA: TGTGCCAGCAGTTTGTACGGGACTAGCGGGGCCCTTTACGAGCAGTACTTC
size: .; J: TRBJ2-5; V: TRBV28; D: .; CDR3: CASRSGGRGAETQYF; DNA: TGTGCCAGCAGGTCCGGGGGGCGGGGTGCAGAGACCCAGTACTTC
size: .; J: TRBJ2-7; V: TRBV27; D: .; CDR3: CASGTAGTYEQYF; DNA: TGTGCCAGCGGAACCGCAGGGACCTACGAGCAGTACTTC
size: .; J: TRBJ2-2; V: TRBV5-1; D: .; CDR3: CASSLGQMVTGELFF; DNA: TGCGCCAGCAGCTTGGGGCAGATGGTCACCGGGGAGCTGTTTTTT
size: .; J: TRBJ1-5; V: TRBV19; D: .; CDR3: CASSPVGPRQPQHF; DNA: TGTGCCAGTAGTCCAGTGGGGCCAAGGCAGCCCCAGCATTTT
size: few; J: TRBJ2-7; V: TRBV27; D: .; CDR3: CASREREREQYF; DNA: TGTGCCAGCAGGGAACGGGAGCGCGAGCAGTACTTC
size: .; J: TRBJ2-7; V: TRBV7-9; D: TRBD2; CDR3: CSSSPPTGGSYEQYF; DNA: TGTTCCAGCAGCCCGCCAACGGGAGGGTCGTACGAGCAGTACTTC
size: .; J: TRBJ2-1; V: TRBV13; D: .; CDR3: CASSLVRLAGQFF; DNA: TGTGCCAGCAGCTTAGTCCGTCTAGCTGGTCAGTTCTTC
size: .; J: TRBJ2-7; V: TRBV5-4; D: TRBD2; CDR3: CASSSGLVMNEQYF; DNA: TGTGCCAGCAGCTCAGGACTAGTGATGAACGAGCAGTACTTC